Listed here are 30 T cell receptor beta chains from one sample, sequenced in a study of shared clonotypes between healthy human individuals. Repertoires were generated with immunoSEQ multiplex PCR, while TCRdb's copy carries only in-frame clones and drops some. The top ten clones hold roughly an eighth of a sample with 400,000 to 600,000 clones, about 75% of them seen once. What was sequenced was PBMCs. These receptors all come from a woman between 35 and 50 years old in good health. Some clones in this sample may be carry-over from other donors' samples.

The chain recombines TRBV7-2 with TRBJ2-5; D is perhaps TRBD2 (5 bases). The germline CDR1 and CDR2 sequences are SGHTA and FQGNSA. The CDR3 runs to 13 residues. V was trimmed by 0 bases and J by 7 bases, leaving 9 bases between them. CDR3 region: CASSLAPEVTQYF. As DNA, the CDR3 is TGTGCCAGCAGCTTAGCCCCGGAGGTGACCCAGTACTTC.

Points on this clone: Other DNA sequences within the sample encode an identical CDR3. The V call is TRBV7-9, the J call TRBJ2-2; TRBD2 matches 9 bases. This CDR3 spans 16 amino acids. V lost 5 bases to trimming and J lost 5 bases; unmatched junction nucleotides: 9. Germline V gene sequence: CDR1 SEHNR, CDR2 FQNEAQ (reference sequence). For the CDR3, the DNA is TGTGCCAGCAGCGGACCGGGACTAGCCTCTACCGGGGAGCTGTTTTTT. It translates to CASSGPGLASTGELFF.

The DNA for the CDR3 is TGCGCCAGCAGCCAGAATTCCGGGAGCGGGTACGAGCAGTACTTC. As protein: CASSQNSGSGYEQYF. V usage is TRBV4-3 and J usage is TRBJ2-7; a weak D match, TRBD2 (6 bases). The germline V gene has CDR1 LGHNA and CDR2 YSLEER. V was trimmed by 3 bases and J by 4 bases, leaving 16 bases between them. This CDR3 has 15 amino acids.

The V call is TRBV30, the J call TRBJ2-1; D unresolved. The CDR3 runs to 11 residues. The V end was cut by 1 base, the J end by 7 bases, with 5 bases between. The V gene's germline CDR1 is GTSNPN and CDR2 SVGIG (reference sequence). The CDR3: CAWSGANEQFF. The CDR3 nucleotides are TGTGCCTGGAGTGGGGCAAATGAGCAGTTCTTC.

The chain uses TRBV5-5 and TRBJ1-3; D perhaps matches TRBD1 (6 bases). Germline loops: CDR1 SGHKS, CDR2 YYEKEE (reference sequence). This CDR3 has 15 residues. Trimming left V 1 base short and J 0 bases short, with 8 bases between. CDR3 coding DNA: TGTGCCAGCAGCTTGCAGGGGATCTCTGGAAACACCATATATTTT. This sequence encodes CASSLQGISGNTIYF.

The CDR3 reads CASSPGPIGEQFF. CDR3 bases: TGTGCCAGCAGCCCGGGGCCAATTGGGGAGCAGTTCTTC. The chain is built from TRBV11-1 and TRBJ2-1; D possibly uses TRBD1 or TRBD2 (5 bases each). The CDR3 sequence is 13 residues long. V gave up 5 bases and J gave up 10 bases, with 15 bases separating them. Germline CDR1 and CDR2: SGHAT and FQDESV (reference sequence).

This clone was observed a few times. The chain uses TRBV27 and TRBJ2-2; D may be TRBD2 (6 bases). The length of the CDR3 is 14 residues. Deletions cut 11 bases from V and 2 bases from J, with 15 bases between. The V gene's germline CDR1 is MNHEY and CDR2 SMNVEV (reference sequence). Here the CDR3 DNA reads TGTGCCGGAGGGACCGGGAGAAACACCGGGGAGCTGTTTTTT. Its protein product is CAGGTGRNTGELFF.

The rearrangement joins TRBV6-1 to TRBJ2-7; D gene uncertain. CDR1 and CDR2 from the germline V gene are MNHNS and SASEGT. Deletions cut 9 bases from V and 7 bases from J, with 10 bases between. The CDR3 is 10 amino acids. In DNA form, the CDR3 reads TGTGCCAGGGCTGGGTGGGAGCAGTACTTC. This sequence encodes CARAGWEQYF.

CDR3 DNA: TGTGCCAGCTCAGAGGACAGAGACTATGGCTACACCTTC. This sequence encodes CASSEDRDYGYTF. The chain joins TRBV18 to TRBJ1-2; the D gene is possibly TRBD1 (6 bases). CDR3 length equals 13 residues. Looked up from germline, CDR1 is KGHSH and CDR2 is LQKENI. V lost 5 bases to trimming and J lost 3 bases, with 10 bases between them.

The rearrangement joins TRBV18 to TRBJ1-1; D gene unclear. The length of the CDR3 is 15 residues. CDR1 is KGHSH, CDR2 LQKENI, per germline. Trimming stripped 9 bases from V and 1 base from J, with 18 bases between. CDR3 sequence (DNA): TGTGCCAGTCACCCATTTACCGGGCAGAACACTGAAGCTTTCTTT. This encodes CASHPFTGQNTEAFF.

J is TRBJ2-1 and V is TRBV7-9, with unresolved D. V dropped 2 bases and J dropped 5 bases, with 13 bases sitting between them. The germline V gene encodes CDR1 SEHNR and CDR2 FQNEAQ (reference sequence). The CDR3 is made up of 15 amino acids. The CDR3 loop is CASSLPVVSHNEQFF. CDR3 nucleotides: TGTGCCAGCAGCTTACCGGTAGTGTCGCACAATGAGCAGTTCTTC.

This chain connects TRBV28 to TRBJ1-3; D ambiguous. The germline V gene encodes CDR1 MDHEN and CDR2 SYDVKM. The V and J ends lost 7 bases and 1 base respectively, with 11 bases between them. This CDR3 region has 14 residues. CDR3 coding DNA: TGTGCCAGCATTGAGGGTGGATCTGGAAACACCATATATTTT. It codes for CASIEGGSGNTIYF.

This clone was observed many times. The rearrangement links TRBV5-4 to TRBJ2-1, with 11 bases matching TRBD2. J gave up 10 bases and V 4 bases, and 10 bases lay outside the gene matches. From germline, CDR1 is SGHNT and CDR2 YYREEE (reference sequence). The CDR3 covers 15 residues. The CDR3: CASSPPLAGGKEQFF. CDR3 nucleotides: TGTGCCAGCAGCCCTCCTCTAGCGGGAGGTAAGGAGCAGTTCTTC.

This chain uses TRBV15 with TRBJ2-7, with D possibly TRBD2 on 5 matching bases. The germline V and J ends were trimmed by 4 bases and 7 bases, with 14 bases remaining between them. Germline V CDR1 and CDR2: LNHNV, YYDKDF (reference sequence). CDR3 length equals 13 residues. The CDR3 region is CATSNGVVIEQYF. In nucleotides, the CDR3 is TGTGCCACCAGCAACGGGGTTGTAATAGAGCAGTACTTC.

The gene calls are TRBV28 and TRBJ2-1, with 8 bases aligning to TRBD1. Germline V gene data show CDR1 as MDHEN and CDR2 as SYDVKM. The CDR3 is made up of 14 amino acids. The V gene end was trimmed by 3 bases and the J gene end by 4 bases; junction bases not matched to a gene: 2. CDR3: CASSFDRGYNEQFF. The CDR3 nucleotides read TGTGCCAGCAGTTTCGACAGGGGATACAATGAGCAGTTCTTC.

The CDR3 spells CASSQTLLAGFANTGELFF. The CDR3, as DNA: TGCGCCAGCAGCCAAACTTTACTAGCGGGCTTCGCGAACACCGGGGAGCTGTTTTTT. The chain carries TRBV4-1 and TRBJ2-2; TRBD2 aligns across 9 bases. CDR1 and CDR2 from the germline V gene are MGHRA and YSYEKL. The V segment lost 2 bases and the J segment 0 bases; nucleotides outside the gene matches: 10. This CDR3 region has 19 residues.

In its sample, this clone was seen many times. This chain links TRBV7-2 with TRBJ2-2, with a weak D call TRBD2 (6 bases). The CDR3 length is 13 residues. Germline lookup yields CDR1 SGHTA and CDR2 FQGNSA. Trimming took 1 base from V and 7 from J, leaving 7 bases between them. CDR3 coding DNA: TGTGCCAGCAGCTTAGAGGGAGGCGGGGAGCTGTTTTTT. Protein sequence: CASSLEGGGELFF.

The V call is TRBV10-3, the J call TRBJ2-2; perhaps TRBD1 as D (6 bases). Germline CDR1 and CDR2: ENHRY and SYGVKD. V dropped 7 bases and J dropped 4 bases, with 10 bases sitting between them. This CDR3 spans 13 amino acids. CDR3 in amino acids: CAIKGHLTGELFF. CDR3 nucleotides: TGTGCCATCAAGGGACACCTCACCGGGGAGCTGTTTTTT.

The gene calls are TRBV6-5 and TRBJ1-2, with a possible D match to TRBD1 (5 bases). CDR1 and CDR2 from the germline V gene are MNHEY and SVGAGI. This CDR3 comprises 13 residues. The V gene lost 4 bases and the J gene lost 8 bases, with 14 bases spanning the gap. The CDR3 DNA follows: TGTGCCAGCAGTTCCGAGGGGACCGGAGGCTACACCTTC. It translates to CASSSEGTGGYTF.

The chain recombines TRBV9 with TRBJ2-2, with 8 bases matching TRBD2. Losses at the gene ends were 4 bases for V and 4 bases for J; bases not matched to a gene: 9. This CDR3 is built from 16 residues. Germline lookup yields CDR1 SGDLS and CDR2 YYNGEE. CDR3 sequence (DNA): TGTGCCAGCAGCTCCCCATATGGGACTAGCACCGGGGAGCTGTTTTTT. Its protein is CASSSPYGTSTGELFF.

The rearrangement links TRBV19 to TRBJ2-1, with 13 bases lining up with TRBD2. Germline CDR1 LNHDA, CDR2 SQIVND (reference sequence). Trimming took 6 bases from V and 8 from J; bases not matched to a gene: 7. This CDR3 is 15 amino acids long. CDR3 residues: CASSYTSGRAHEQFF. CDR3 bases: TGTGCCAGTAGCTATACTAGCGGGAGGGCCCATGAGCAGTTCTTC.

The chain joins TRBV7-2 to TRBJ1-4; D gene unclear. Germline CDR1 and CDR2: SGHTA and FQGNSA. The CDR3 extends over 13 amino acids. Trimming removed 1 base at V and 15 bases at J, with 15 bases between. In DNA, the CDR3 is TGTGCCAGCAGCTTAGAGGTCAATAGGAGGGTGTTTTTT. It is translated as CASSLEVNRRVFF.

The chain uses TRBV30 and TRBJ2-1; D not resolved. CDR1 and CDR2 (germline): GTSNPN, SVGIG (reference sequence). This CDR3 contains 11 residues. Trimming removed 3 bases from V and 6 bases from J, with 6 bases in between. In nucleotides, the CDR3 is TGTGCCTGGAGCCCTAGCAATGAGCAGTTCTTC. It translates to CAWSPSNEQFF. The full variable domain, its missing parts supplied by reference TRBV30 and TRBJ2-1, is SQTIHQWPATLVQPVGSPLSLECTVEGTSNPNLYWYRQAAGRGLQLLFYSVGIGQISSEVPQNLSASRPQDRQFILSSKKLLLSDSGFYLCAWSPSNEQFFGPGTRLTVL.

This clone was found a few times. The rearrangement links TRBV5-6 to TRBJ1-2; D may be TRBD1 (6 bases). V was pared by 0 bases and J by 8 bases, with 17 bases between. CDR1 is SGHDT, CDR2 YYEEEE, per germline. This CDR3 has 15 amino acids. CDR3 protein: CASSLGTPTGTGYTF. The CDR3 DNA sequence: TGTGCCAGCAGCTTGGGTACCCCTACCGGGACAGGCTACACCTTC.

This clone is a singleton in its sample. The CDR3 DNA is TGTGCCAGCAGTTTCCATCCAGCAGAAAACCAAGAGACCCAGTACTTC. It is translated as CASSFHPAENQETQYF. The chain links TRBV28 to TRBJ2-5, with D uncertain. The V gene's germline CDR1 is MDHEN and CDR2 SYDVKM. Trimming shortened V by 3 bases and J by 0 bases, and 14 bases separated the two germline ends. CDR3 length: 16 amino acids.

This clone turned up a few times. V usage is TRBV28 and J usage is TRBJ2-7, with D perhaps matching TRBD1 or TRBD2 (6 bases each). Trimming took off 5 bases at V and 0 bases at J, with 17 bases between the two ends. The CDR3 runs 16 residues. Per the germline V gene, CDR1 is MDHEN and CDR2 is SYDVKM. The CDR3 loop reads CASSVGGRASSYEQYF. The CDR3 DNA follows: TGTGCCAGCAGTGTTGGGGGGCGGGCGAGCTCCTACGAGCAGTACTTC.

The sample holds a few counts of this clone. The genes are TRBV6-5 and TRBJ2-1; the D gene is possibly TRBD2 (6 bases). Trimming left V 7 bases short and J 0 bases short, with 16 bases between. The CDR3 consists of 16 residues. Germline V gene data show CDR1 as MNHEY and CDR2 as SVGAGI. The CDR3 protein is CASIYSGSSSYNEQFF. CDR3 nucleotide sequence: TGTGCCAGCATTTATAGCGGTTCAAGCTCCTACAATGAGCAGTTCTTC.

In its sample, this clone was seen a few times. This sequence joins TRBV27 and TRBJ1-1, with 8 bases fitting TRBD1. The CDR3 is made up of 15 amino acids. Germline CDR1 and CDR2: MNHEY and SMNVEV (reference sequence). The trim removed 6 bases at V and 0 bases at J, leaving 6 bases unmatched. This chain's CDR3 is CASSQTGAMNTEAFF. CDR3 coding DNA: TGTGCCAGCAGCCAGACAGGGGCCATGAACACTGAAGCTTTCTTT.

The chain carries TRBV30 and TRBJ2-5; weak D call: TRBD2 (6 bases). This CDR3 is 15 amino acids long. Looked up from germline, CDR1 is GTSNPN and CDR2 is SVGIG (reference sequence). Deletions cut 0 bases from V and 2 bases from J, with 13 bases between. The CDR3 spells CAWSVGGELQETQYF. The CDR3 DNA sequence: TGTGCCTGGAGTGTAGGCGGGGAGCTTCAAGAGACCCAGTACTTC.

This clone has only one observation. The rearrangement uses TRBV6-6 and TRBJ2-3; D may be TRBD2 (6 bases). The CDR3 is 15 amino acids. Deletions cut 2 bases from V and 0 bases from J, with 9 bases between. Germline V lookup: CDR1 MNHNY, CDR2 SVGAGI (reference sequence). The CDR3 reads CASSYLASSTDTQYF. Written as DNA, the CDR3 is TGTGCCAGCAGTTACCTAGCGTCTAGCACAGATACGCAGTATTTT.